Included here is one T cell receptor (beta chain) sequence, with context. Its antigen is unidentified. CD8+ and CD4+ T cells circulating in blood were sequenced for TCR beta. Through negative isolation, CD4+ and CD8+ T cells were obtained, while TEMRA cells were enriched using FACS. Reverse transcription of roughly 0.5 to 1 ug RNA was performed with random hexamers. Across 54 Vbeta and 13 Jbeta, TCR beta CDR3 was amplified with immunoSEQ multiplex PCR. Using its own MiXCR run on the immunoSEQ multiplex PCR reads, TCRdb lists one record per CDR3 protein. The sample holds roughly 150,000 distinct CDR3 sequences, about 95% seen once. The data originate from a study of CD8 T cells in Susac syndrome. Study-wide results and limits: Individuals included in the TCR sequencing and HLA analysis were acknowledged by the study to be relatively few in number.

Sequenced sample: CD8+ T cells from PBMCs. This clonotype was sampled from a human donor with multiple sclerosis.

The DNA of the CDR3 is TGTGCCAGCAGCCTGGCCCCGGGACGGGCTTCGTACTTC. Its translation: CASSLAPGRASYF. J is TRBJ2-4 and V is TRBV11-2; the D call may be TRBD1 or TRBD2 (5 bases each). Trimming took 5 bases from V and 15 from J, leaving 20 bases between them. The CDR3 sequence is 13 residues long. The germline gives CDR1 SGHAT, CDR2 FQNNGV.